These 13 T cell receptor beta chains share one sample of origin, sequenced in a study of cytomegalovirus exposure and HLA in healthy donors. The study ran its PCR with 60 Vbeta and 13 Jbeta primers. Method: immunoSEQ multiplex PCR; TCRdb's copy keeps in-frame clones and lacks some. The data hold about 180,000 clones, with over 75% observed a single time. Sequences were obtained from PBMCs. Receptors originate from a woman younger than 45 in good health and CMV-seronegative.

J is TRBJ2-5 and V is TRBV4-1; D is unresolved. Trimming stripped 0 bases from V and 1 base from J, with 9 bases between. The V gene's germline CDR1 is MGHRA and CDR2 YSYEKL. CDR3 length: 15 residues. The CDR3 here is CASSQEPRSQETQYF. The DNA of the CDR3 is TGCGCCAGCAGCCAAGAGCCCAGAAGCCAAGAGACCCAGTACTTC.

The rearrangement uses TRBV6-4 and TRBJ2-2, with D perhaps matching TRBD2 (5 bases). Trimming took 10 bases from V and 7 from J, leaving 10 bases between them. The CDR3 totals 11 residues. The V gene's germline CDR1 is MRHNA and CDR2 SNTAGT. This chain's CDR3 is CATPSHGELFF. The DNA for the CDR3 is TGTGCCACCCCTAGCCACGGGGAGCTGTTTTTT.

The J gene is TRBJ2-2, the V gene TRBV10-2; no definite D call. Germline V gives CDR1 WSHSY, CDR2 SAAADI. V lost 6 bases and J lost 5, with 13 bases in between. This CDR3 has 14 residues. CDR3 in DNA: TGCGCCAGCAGAGAAATGGTCGGGACCGGGGAGCTGTTTTTT. Its protein is CASREMVGTGELFF.

The gene calls are TRBV5-1 and TRBJ2-1, with 8 bases matching TRBD1. The CDR3 has 14 amino acids. Germline CDR1 is SGHRS and CDR2 is YFSETQ. V trimming: 2 bases; J trimming: 7 bases; junction bases outside the gene matches: 5. The CDR3 bases are TGCGCCAGCAGCTTCAGGGGGCAGGGGAATGAGCAGTTCTTC. Its translation is CASSFRGQGNEQFF.

In its sample, this clone was seen a few times. This chain connects TRBV10-3 to TRBJ1-5, with 7 bases lining up with TRBD1. Germline loops: CDR1 ENHRY, CDR2 SYGVKD. The V segment lost 6 bases and the J segment 0 bases; nucleotides outside the gene matches: 8. The CDR3 loop spans 16 amino acids. Here the CDR3 DNA reads TGTGCCATCAGGTCGGACAGGCAGTATAGCAATCAGCCCCAGCATTTT. Encoded protein: CAIRSDRQYSNQPQHF.

The V call is TRBV4-1, the J call TRBJ2-3; 7 bases match TRBD2. Germline loops: CDR1 MGHRA, CDR2 YSYEKL. The CDR3 consists of 15 residues. Losses at the gene ends were 0 bases for V and 3 bases for J; bases not matched to a gene: 3. The CDR3 here is CASSQDPLATDTQYF. The CDR3 nucleotides read TGCGCCAGCAGCCAAGATCCACTAGCGACAGATACGCAGTATTTT.

This clone was counted between two and nine times. The V call is TRBV29-1, the J call TRBJ2-3, with 8 bases that match TRBD2. CDR1 is SQVTM, CDR2 ANQGSEA, per germline. This CDR3 region has 12 residues. With 4 bases clipped from V and 5 bases from J, the junction kept 2 bases outside the gene matches. The DNA for the CDR3 is TGCAGCGTTGCGGGGGGGGTAGATACGCAGTATTTT. Translating it yields CSVAGGVDTQYF.

In this sample, this clone turned up a few times. The CDR3 sequence: CASSLTGGGETQYF. The CDR3 coding sequence is TGTGCCAGCAGCTTGACAGGGGGTGGGGAGACCCAGTACTTC. The chain employs TRBV7-8 and TRBJ2-5; 9 bases map to TRBD1. CDR1 SGHVS and CDR2 FQNEAQ come from the germline V gene. The CDR3 covers 14 residues. Losses at the gene ends were 3 bases for V and 5 bases for J; bases not matched to a gene: 4.

This chain connects TRBV4-1 to TRBJ2-7; 9 bases match TRBD1. Looked up from germline, CDR1 is MGHRA and CDR2 is YSYEKL. The CDR3 has 15 residues. V shed 1 base, J shed 6 bases, and the junction held 7 bases outside the gene matches. CDR3 sequence: CASSQADRGGGEQYF. CDR3 nucleotide sequence: TGCGCCAGCAGCCAAGCCGACAGGGGGGGAGGCGAGCAGTACTTC.

This clone was detected ten times or more. The chain uses TRBV6-5 and TRBJ2-7, with 10 bases aligning to TRBD1. Germline lookup yields CDR1 MNHEY and CDR2 SVGAGI. CDR3 length: 14 residues. V trimming: 6 bases; J trimming: 6 bases; junction bases outside the gene matches: 8. CDR3 sequence (DNA): TGTGCCAGCAGGAGGGACAGGGGATCCGGCGAGCAGTACTTC. Translating gives CASRRDRGSGEQYF.

This clone was seen more than once but under ten times. The CDR3 DNA is TGCAGCGTGGGGCAGGTCTACGAGCAGTACTTC. As protein: CSVGQVYEQYF. The J gene is TRBJ2-7, the V gene TRBV29-1, with D possibly TRBD1 on 5 matching bases. The CDR3 covers 11 residues. V was clipped by 6 bases and J by 3 bases, with 9 bases between them. Per germline, CDR1 SQVTM and CDR2 ANQGSEA.

The J gene is TRBJ1-1, the V gene TRBV6-5; a weak D match, TRBD1 (6 bases). The germline V gene has CDR1 MNHEY and CDR2 SVGAGI. Between the trimmed V and J ends, which lost 5 bases and 0 bases, there was a span of 10 bases. The CDR3 extends over 14 amino acids. This CDR3 reads CASSVQGMNTEAFF. CDR3 DNA: TGTGCCAGCAGTGTACAGGGTATGAACACTGAAGCTTTCTTT.

This chain links TRBV30 with TRBJ1-1, with D maybe TRBD1 (6 bases). Between the trimmed V and J ends, which lost 8 bases and 6 bases, there was a span of 13 bases. This CDR3 has 11 amino acids. The V gene's germline CDR1 is GTSNPN and CDR2 SVGIG (reference sequence). The chain's CDR3 is CAAHRASEAFF. DNA of the CDR3: TGTGCCGCGCACAGGGCCTCTGAAGCTTTCTTT.